This entry lists 30 T cell receptor beta chains sequenced from one sample in a study of cytomegalovirus exposure and HLA in healthy donors. The PCR employed 60 Vbeta primers together with 13 Jbeta primers. Only in-frame clones appear in the TCRdb table, and some are missing; sequencing was by immunoSEQ multiplex PCR. The sample shows fewer than 150,000 clones, around 72% of them seen only once. Sequenced sample: PBMCs. The receptors shown here come from a woman in her thirties or forties in good health and CMV-seropositive.

V usage is TRBV7-9 and J usage is TRBJ2-5; no firm D call. The CDR3 sequence is 14 residues long. The germline V gene encodes CDR1 SEHNR and CDR2 FQNEAQ (reference sequence). The germline V and J ends were trimmed by 1 base and 2 bases, with 8 bases remaining between them. The CDR3 loop reads CASSLGEVQETQYF. The CDR3 DNA reads TGTGCCAGCAGCTTAGGTGAGGTGCAAGAGACCCAGTACTTC.

The chain employs TRBV7-2 and TRBJ2-5; D gene uncertain. The germline V and J ends were trimmed by 2 bases and 1 base, with 11 bases remaining between them. Germline CDR1 and CDR2: SGHTA and FQGNSA. The CDR3 runs to 15 residues. CDR3 in DNA: TGTGCCAGCAGCTTATCCGGTGGAGCCCAAGAGACCCAGTACTTC. It yields the protein CASSLSGGAQETQYF.

The chain uses TRBV13 and TRBJ1-1, with 8 bases aligning to TRBD1. V shed 4 bases and J 5 bases; nucleotides not matched to a gene: 6. CDR1 is PRHDT, CDR2 FYEKMQ, per germline (reference sequence). This CDR3 comprises 14 residues. CDR3 sequence: CASSSRQGWTEAFF. The DNA of the CDR3 is TGTGCCAGCAGCTCTCGACAGGGGTGGACTGAAGCTTTCTTT.

The rearrangement uses TRBV7-3 and TRBJ1-2, with 7 bases lining up with TRBD1. Germline trimming cut 1 base from V and 8 bases from J; bases unmatched to any gene: 4. The CDR3 is 13 residues long. Germline CDR1 SGHTA, CDR2 FQGTGA. CDR3 nucleotide sequence: TGTGCCAGCAGCTTAAACAGGGGTGTGGGCTACACCTTC. Translated: CASSLNRGVGYTF.

The chain links TRBV5-1 to TRBJ1-1; possibly TRBD1 for D (6 bases). The CDR3 runs to 15 residues. Trimming left V 1 base short and J 0 bases short, with 10 bases between. Germline-derived CDR1 and CDR2 are SGHRS and YFSETQ. CDR3 DNA sequence: TGCGCCAGCAGCTTGACGGGGGGCATGAACACTGAAGCTTTCTTT. Amino acids: CASSLTGGMNTEAFF.

CDR3 in amino acids: CASRRQGLETQYF. The CDR3 region has the DNA TGTGCCAGCCGACGACAGGGGCTCGAGACCCAGTACTTC. The chain carries TRBV2 and TRBJ2-5; TRBD1 matches 8 bases. Germline V gene data show CDR1 as SNHLY and CDR2 as FYNNEI. V lost 8 bases to trimming and J lost 5 bases; unmatched junction nucleotides: 7. CDR3 size: 13 residues.

CDR3 amino acids: CASSMGSLNTEAFF. The CDR3 DNA reads as TGTGCCAGTAGTATGGGCAGCCTGAACACTGAAGCTTTCTTT. This chain links TRBV19 with TRBJ1-1; D unclear. This CDR3 region has 14 residues. V lost 3 bases and J 0 bases, leaving 8 bases between the germline ends. Germline loops: CDR1 LNHDA, CDR2 SQIVND (reference sequence). Full variable domain (outside the CDR3, taken from reference TRBV19 and TRBJ1-1): DGGITQSPKYLFRKEGQNVTLSCEQNLNHDAMYWYRQDPGQGLRLIYYSQIVNDFQKGDIAEGYSVSREKKESFPLTVTSAQKNPTAFYLCASSMGSLNTEAFFGQGTRLTVV.

The CDR3 DNA sequence: TGTGCCAGCAGCCCTGGGACTAGCGGGGCCTACGAGCAGTACTTC. As protein: CASSPGTSGAYEQYF. The rearrangement uses TRBV4-2 and TRBJ2-7; 13 nucleotides align to TRBD2. After removal of 4 bases from V and 2 bases from J, the junction contained 2 bases not matched to a gene. The CDR3 has 15 amino acids. The germline CDR1 and CDR2 sequences are LGHNA and YNFKEQ.

The V and J genes are TRBV25-1 and TRBJ1-5, with 9 bases identical to TRBD1. Germline assignment: CDR1 MGHDK and CDR2 SYGVNS. The CDR3 length is 16 residues. J lost 2 bases, V lost 3 bases, and 5 bases had no gene match. The CDR3 region has the DNA TGTGCCAGCAGTGATGACAGGACAGGGGGCAATCAGCCCCAGCATTTT. It codes for CASSDDRTGGNQPQHF.

The genes are TRBV7-8 and TRBJ2-5; maybe TRBD2 (6 bases). Judging by the DNA end, TRBJ2-7 fits better; the J call may be wrong. The V gene's germline CDR1 is SGHVS and CDR2 FQNEAQ. The CDR3 sequence is 15 residues long. The CDR3: CASSLARTTYYEQYF. In DNA form, the CDR3 reads TGTGCCAGCAGCTTAGCACGGACTACATACTACGAGCAGTACTTC.

V and J are TRBV18 and TRBJ1-5; the D gene is possibly TRBD1 (5 bases). V lost 3 bases and J 1 base, leaving 7 bases between the germline ends. Per germline, CDR1 KGHSH and CDR2 LQKENI. The length of the CDR3 is 14 residues. The chain's CDR3 is CASSPYRSNQPQHF. The CDR3 DNA is TGTGCCAGCTCACCTTACAGGAGCAATCAGCCCCAGCATTTT.

The chain is built from TRBV10-2 and TRBJ2-5; 7 bases match TRBD2. Unmatched junction bases numbered 3, after V lost 6 bases and J lost 5 bases. The CDR3 is made up of 12 amino acids. Germline lookup yields CDR1 WSHSY and CDR2 SAAADI. In DNA form, the CDR3 reads TGCGCCAGCAGGTCGCGGGGGGAGACCCAGTACTTC. This sequence encodes CASRSRGETQYF.

This sequence joins TRBV29-1 and TRBJ1-2; D unresolved. There are 11 residues in the CDR3. The germline CDR1 and CDR2 sequences are SQVTM and ANQGSEA. Trimming shortened V by 6 bases and J by 9 bases, and 14 bases separated the two germline ends. The CDR3 sequence is CSVLAPRRYTF. The CDR3 nucleotides are TGCAGCGTCCTGGCTCCCCGCCGCTACACCTTC.

There are a few counts of this clone. The chain is built from TRBV5-6 and TRBJ1-1; 7 nucleotides line up with TRBD1. V gave up 0 bases and J gave up 3 bases; unmatched junction bases: 8. From germline, CDR1 is SGHDT and CDR2 YYEEEE. The CDR3 consists of 16 residues. CDR3 coding DNA: TGTGCCAGCAGCTTGGATGGAACAGGGGCGGACACTGAAGCTTTCTTT. Its protein is CASSLDGTGADTEAFF.

The chain carries TRBV5-6 and TRBJ2-7; a weak D match, TRBD1 (6 bases). V was cut by 3 bases and J by 2 bases, with 15 bases left in between. Germline lookup yields CDR1 SGHDT and CDR2 YYEEEE. The CDR3 extends over 15 amino acids. The CDR3 DNA sequence: TGTGCCAGCAGCTGGGCGGCAGGGGAACCCTACGAGCAGTACTTC. Its protein is CASSWAAGEPYEQYF.

This chain uses TRBV2 with TRBJ1-2, with 7 bases fitting TRBD1. The CDR3 extends over 13 amino acids. Germline V gives CDR1 SNHLY, CDR2 FYNNEI. J gave up 4 bases and V 3 bases, and 2 bases lay outside the gene matches. CDR3 protein: CASSDPGGYGYTF. Written as DNA, the CDR3 is TGTGCCAGCAGTGACCCAGGGGGCTATGGCTACACCTTC.

The rearrangement links TRBV10-2 to TRBJ1-1; D not resolved. V lost 3 bases and J lost 11, with 13 bases in between. The CDR3 length is 12 residues. Germline values: CDR1 WSHSY, CDR2 SAAADI. CDR3 bases: TGCGCCAGCAGTGAAGTTGAGGGTTGGGCTTTCTTT. It translates to CASSEVEGWAFF.

The V call is TRBV18, the J call TRBJ2-7; D is uncertain. Germline CDR1 is KGHSH and CDR2 is LQKENI. This CDR3 region has 12 residues. V lost 6 bases and J 5 bases, leaving 11 bases between the germline ends. The CDR3: CASSLASDEQYF. The CDR3, as DNA: TGTGCCAGCTCTCTTGCCTCGGACGAGCAGTACTTC.

The chain recombines TRBV5-4 with TRBJ2-1, with D perhaps matching TRBD2 (6 bases). Between the trimmed V and J ends, which lost 1 base and 0 bases, there was a span of 14 bases. CDR1 is SGHNT, CDR2 YYREEE, per germline (reference sequence). The CDR3 is 17 residues long. The DNA for the CDR3 is TGTGCCAGCAGCTTGTTTGCGGGGCAAAACTCCTACAATGAGCAGTTCTTC. Protein product: CASSLFAGQNSYNEQFF.

This clone has only one observation. J is TRBJ2-5 and V is TRBV11-2, with D perhaps matching TRBD2 (5 bases). Judging by the DNA end, TRBJ2-7 fits better; the J call may be wrong. The germline V gene encodes CDR1 SGHAT and CDR2 FQNNGV. This CDR3 region has 15 residues. The CDR3 here is CASSPGRGSSYEQYF. The CDR3 region has the DNA TGTGCCAGCAGCCCCGGGCGAGGGAGCTCCTACGAGCAGTACTTC.

The sample holds a few counts of this clone. The chain is built from TRBV7-9 and TRBJ2-3; possibly TRBD2 for D (6 bases). CDR1 is SEHNR, CDR2 FQNEAQ, per germline (reference sequence). The CDR3 loop spans 16 amino acids. Trimming left V 6 bases short and J 6 bases short, with 22 bases between. CDR3 DNA: TGTGCCAGCAGTGAAGGGAAAAGTGGAGGGGTTGATACGCAGTATTTT. Amino acid sequence: CASSEGKSGGVDTQYF.

The chain recombines TRBV5-1 with TRBJ1-2, with a possible D match to TRBD1 (6 bases). Trimming left V 4 bases short and J 1 base short, with 11 bases between. From germline, CDR1 is SGHRS and CDR2 YFSETQ. The CDR3 sequence is 14 residues long. The CDR3 DNA reads as TGCGCCAGCAGCCCGACAGGAGATAACTATGGCTACACCTTC. This translates into CASSPTGDNYGYTF.

The chain uses TRBV9 and TRBJ1-1; 7 bases are shared with TRBD1. The CDR3 spans 15 residues. Germline CDR1 SGDLS, CDR2 YYNGEE. V shed 4 bases and J 4 bases; nucleotides not matched to a gene: 10. In nucleotides, the CDR3 is TGTGCCAGCAGCCCACGGACAGGATCGGGCACTGAAGCTTTCTTT. Translating gives CASSPRTGSGTEAFF.

The rearrangement links TRBV5-6 to TRBJ1-1; 8 bases match TRBD1. Germline V gene data show CDR1 as SGHDT and CDR2 as YYEEEE. The V and J ends lost 1 base and 5 bases, in that order; junction bases with no gene match: 4. The CDR3 spans 14 residues. CDR3 sequence reads: CASSLNRGRTEAFF. DNA of the CDR3: TGTGCCAGCAGCTTGAACAGGGGGAGGACTGAAGCTTTCTTT.

This sequence joins TRBV5-1 and TRBJ1-6, with 7 nucleotides matching TRBD1. The germline CDR1 and CDR2 sequences are SGHRS and YFSETQ. The junction had 12 bases not matched to a gene; V was cut back by 4 bases and J by 8 bases. The CDR3 consists of 16 residues. The CDR3 sequence is CASSLAGGRAYSPLHF. The CDR3 coding sequence is TGCGCCAGCAGCCTGGCAGGGGGGCGCGCCTATTCACCCCTCCACTTT. The complete variable domain, with remaining parts taken from reference TRBV5-1 and TRBJ1-6, reads KAGVTQTPRYLIKTRGQQVTLSCSPISGHRSVSWYQQTPGQGLQFLFEYFSETQRNKGNFPGRFSGRQFSNSRSEMNVSTLELGDSALYLCASSLAGGRAYSPLHFGNGTRLTVT.

The chain couples TRBV27 to TRBJ2-7, with 11 bases fitting TRBD1. This CDR3 region has 15 residues. J lost 7 bases, V lost 6 bases, and 11 bases had no gene match. CDR1 is MNHEY, CDR2 SMNVEV, per germline (reference sequence). The DNA for the CDR3 is TGTGCCAGCAGGCCCGGGACAGGGGGATGGCATGAGCAGTACTTC. Translation gives CASRPGTGGWHEQYF.

The chain's CDR3 is CATSRDRGSGNEQFF. Here the CDR3 DNA reads TGTGCCACCAGCAGAGATAGGGGTAGCGGCAATGAGCAGTTCTTC. The chain links TRBV15 to TRBJ2-1, with a tentative D call TRBD2 (6 bases). Germline CDR1 LNHNV, CDR2 YYDKDF (reference sequence). V lost 0 bases to trimming and J lost 6 bases, with 12 bases between them. The length of the CDR3 is 15 residues.

DNA for the CDR3: TGTGCCAGCAGCCAAGAGGGACTAGCGACCAACAATGAGCAGTTCTTC. Translating it yields CASSQEGLATNNEQFF. The chain links TRBV4-2 to TRBJ2-1; 10 positions agree with TRBD2. V lost 0 bases to trimming and J lost 5 bases; unmatched junction nucleotides: 4. CDR3 length equals 16 residues. Germline loops: CDR1 LGHNA, CDR2 YNFKEQ.

The chain has TRBV7-6 and TRBJ1-1; D remains ambiguous. Germline V gives CDR1 SGHVS, CDR2 FNYEAQ. The length of the CDR3 is 15 residues. The V end was cut by 1 base, the J end by 1 base, with 10 bases between. In DNA form, the CDR3 reads TGTGCCAGCAGCTTAGTTCGACAAGGGAACACTGAAGCTTTCTTT. Translating it yields CASSLVRQGNTEAFF. Filled out from reference TRBV7-6 and TRBJ1-1, the complete variable domain reads GAGVSQSPRYKVTKRGQDVALRCDPISGHVSLYWYRQALGQGPEFLTYFNYEAQQDKSGLPNDRFSAERPEGSISTLTIQRTEQRDSAMYRCASSLVRQGNTEAFFGQGTRLTVV.

CDR3 nucleotide sequence: TGTGCCAGCAGTATCAACAGGGCCTATGGCTACACCTTC. Translation gives CASSINRAYGYTF. V is TRBV27 and J is TRBJ1-2; tentatively, D is TRBD1 (6 bases). The CDR3 spans 13 residues. From germline, CDR1 is MNHEY and CDR2 SMNVEV (reference sequence). Trimming took 5 bases from V and 4 from J, leaving 11 bases between them.